What follows are 29 T cell receptor beta chains derived from one specimen sequenced in a study of spatial heterogeneity in lung cancer. TCRdb reprocessed the 5' RACE reads via MiXCR and lists one record per CDR3 protein. The table shows around 92,000 distinct CDR3 sequences, with less than 15% occurring only once. The time point is: sample taken at primary tumor resection. Whole RNA from tumor, nontumor lung or frozen PBMC was sequenced unsorted. This material consisted of PBMCs, taken at surgery. Receptors originate from a male donor with early-stage non-small cell lung cancer.

The J gene is TRBJ2-7, the V gene TRBV6-6; 10 nucleotides line up with TRBD2. This CDR3 contains 14 residues. V shed 7 bases and J 3 bases; nucleotides not matched to a gene: 6. Germline V lookup: CDR1 MNHNY, CDR2 SVGAGI (reference sequence). The CDR3 nucleotides are TGTGCCAGCATACCGACTAGCGGGCGCTACGAGCAGTACTTC. This sequence encodes CASIPTSGRYEQYF.

This clonotype was recorded many times. The V and J genes are TRBV28 and TRBJ2-5; maybe TRBD1 (5 bases). CDR1 is MDHEN, CDR2 SYDVKM, per germline. This CDR3 contains 15 residues. Deletions cut 3 bases from V and 0 bases from J, with 11 bases between. Here the CDR3 DNA reads TGTGCCAGCAGTTTTAAAGGGGCCTACCAAGAGACCCAGTACTTC. Amino acids: CASSFKGAYQETQYF. Full variable domain (remainder filled in from reference TRBV28 and TRBJ2-5): DVKVTQSSRYLVKRTGEKVFLECVQDMDHENMFWYRQDPGLGLRLIYFSYDVKMKEKGDIPEGYSVSREKKERFSLILESASTNQTSMYLCASSFKGAYQETQYFGPGTRLLVL.

The sample holds a few counts of this clonotype. The chain has TRBV28 and TRBJ1-5; D might be TRBD1 (5 bases). The CDR3 covers 16 residues. From germline, CDR1 is MDHEN and CDR2 SYDVKM. V was shortened by 5 bases and J by 11 bases, with 25 bases between the two germline ends. The CDR3 reads CASSPPTGTGHGTQHF. For the CDR3, the DNA is TGTGCCAGCAGTCCGCCGACCGGGACCGGACATGGGACCCAGCATTTT. Full variable domain (remainder filled in from reference TRBV28 and TRBJ1-5): DVKVTQSSRYLVKRTGEKVFLECVQDMDHENMFWYRQDPGLGLRLIYFSYDVKMKEKGDIPEGYSVSREKKERFSLILESASTNQTSMYLCASSPPTGTGHGTQHFGDGTRLSIL.

This chain links TRBV5-1 with TRBJ2-3; no clear D. The CDR3 consists of 12 residues. Germline assignment: CDR1 SGHRS and CDR2 YFSETQ. V was cut by 4 bases and J by 4 bases, with 7 bases left in between. CDR3 region: CASSPESDTQYF. The CDR3 DNA sequence: TGCGCCAGCAGCCCGGAATCAGATACGCAGTATTTT. The full variable domain, its missing parts supplied by reference TRBV5-1 and TRBJ2-3, is KAGVTQTPRYLIKTRGQQVTLSCSPISGHRSVSWYQQTPGQGLQFLFEYFSETQRNKGNFPGRFSGRQFSNSRSEMNVSTLELGDSALYLCASSPESDTQYFGPGTRLTVL.

The rearrangement links TRBV6-2 or TRBV6-3 to TRBJ2-1; 7 bases line up with TRBD1. V shed 6 bases and J 3 bases; nucleotides not matched to a gene: 8. Germline V gives CDR1 MNHEY, CDR2 SVGEGT. The CDR3 contains 15 residues. The CDR3 loop is CASRDTGADYNEQFF. The CDR3 DNA reads TGTGCCAGCAGGGACACAGGGGCGGACTACAATGAGCAGTTCTTC.

The chain employs TRBV10-3 and TRBJ2-3, with 11 nucleotides matching TRBD2. After removal of 4 bases from V and 5 bases from J, the junction contained 5 bases not matched to a gene. The CDR3 is 15 residues long. Germline V gene sequence: CDR1 ENHRY, CDR2 SYGVKD. The CDR3 DNA reads as TGTGCCATCAGTGGAATAGCGGGAGGGCAAGATACGCAGTATTTT. This gives the protein CAISGIAGGQDTQYF.

The V call is TRBV29-1, the J call TRBJ2-3; 8 bases line up with TRBD1. The junction had 13 bases not matched to a gene; V was cut back by 7 bases and J by 4 bases. Per the germline V gene, CDR1 is SQVTM and CDR2 is ANQGSEA. The CDR3 sequence is 15 residues long. This CDR3 is CSEYQPDRVADTQYF. The CDR3 nucleotides are TGCAGCGAGTATCAACCGGACAGGGTAGCAGATACGCAGTATTTT.

This clonotype was recorded a few times. This chain links TRBV12-3 or TRBV12-4 with TRBJ2-7, with D tentatively TRBD1 (5 bases). This CDR3 comprises 13 residues. Trimming pared 7 bases from V and 6 bases from J, leaving 16 bases between. The CDR3 loop reads CASTLLQGSEQYF. In nucleotides, the CDR3 is TGTGCCAGCACCCTCCTTCAGGGTAGCGAGCAGTACTTC.

About this clonotype: Given a much more abundant clone one base away, this may be a read error. The chain uses TRBV4-2 and TRBJ1-1, with no clear D. The ends were cut back, 1 base at V and 1 base at J, with 4 bases in the middle. The CDR3 runs 13 residues. Germline values: CDR1 LGHNA, CDR2 YNFKEQ. CDR3 sequence (DNA): TGTGCCAGCAGCCAAGGAAAGAACACTGAAGCTTTCTTT. Translation gives CASSQGKNTEAFF.

V is TRBV7-9 and J is TRBJ2-3; D not certain. The CDR3 sequence is 14 residues long. V was clipped by 4 bases and J by 1 base, with 9 bases between them. Germline CDR1 SEHNR, CDR2 FQNEAQ (reference sequence). The CDR3 region is CASSSDIRTDTQYF. CDR3 DNA sequence: TGTGCCAGCAGCTCTGACATTCGCACAGATACGCAGTATTTT.

The chain joins TRBV20-1 to TRBJ1-6; 7 nucleotides line up with TRBD1. CDR3 length: 18 residues. Trimming cost V 3 bases and J 6 bases; bases outside gene matches: 17. The germline gives CDR1 DFQATT, CDR2 SNEGSKA (reference sequence). The CDR3 DNA is TGCAGTGCTAGCCCCCGTAGAGGGACAGCATCTATTAATTCACCCCTCCACTTT. Protein product: CSASPRRGTASINSPLHF.

The rearrangement uses TRBV29-1 and TRBJ1-2; 9 bases agree with TRBD1. Unmatched junction bases numbered 5, after V lost 6 bases and J lost 9 bases. CDR1 is SQVTM and CDR2 is ANQGSEA in the germline V gene. CDR3 length: 11 residues. The CDR3 nucleotides read TGCAGCGTCGTACAGGGGGCTCGCTACACCTTC. It is translated as CSVVQGARYTF.

The chain has TRBV7-9 and TRBJ1-1, with 7 bases aligning to TRBD1. CDR1 is SEHNR and CDR2 is FQNEAQ in the germline V gene (reference sequence). With V trimmed by 2 bases and J by 2 bases, 2 bases remained unmatched. CDR3 length equals 14 residues. The CDR3 is CASSLHRGNTEAFF. The CDR3 region has the DNA TGTGCCAGCAGCTTACACAGGGGAAACACTGAAGCTTTCTTT.

This rearrangement joins TRBV27 to TRBJ1-1; D call uncertain. CDR3 length: 14 amino acids. CDR1 is MNHEY, CDR2 SMNVEV, per germline (reference sequence). Trimming removed 2 bases from V and 2 bases from J, with 9 bases in between. In DNA form, the CDR3 reads TGTGCCAGCAGTTTAAACAGAGCTAACACTGAAGCTTTCTTT. This translates into CASSLNRANTEAFF.

A few counts support this clonotype. This rearrangement joins TRBV9 to TRBJ2-3, with D unclear. The CDR3 contains 14 residues. Germline loops: CDR1 SGDLS, CDR2 YYNGEE. Trimming removed 3 bases at V and 0 bases at J, with 8 bases between. The CDR3 is CASSAQTSTDTQYF. The CDR3, as DNA: TGTGCCAGCAGCGCTCAGACTAGCACAGATACGCAGTATTTT.

The V and J genes are TRBV6-6 and TRBJ2-1, with D tentatively TRBD1 or TRBD2 (5 bases each). Germline V CDR1 and CDR2: MNHNY, SVGAGI (reference sequence). CDR3 length: 18 amino acids. Trimming shortened V by 2 bases and J by 0 bases, and 17 bases separated the two germline ends. The CDR3 sequence: CASSYAQGTLSSYNEQFF. The DNA of the CDR3 is TGTGCCAGCAGTTACGCTCAAGGGACGTTAAGCTCCTACAATGAGCAGTTCTTC.

This clonotype was seen repeatedly, ten times or more. The V and J genes are TRBV28 and TRBJ1-2; D remains unclear. Germline V lookup: CDR1 MDHEN, CDR2 SYDVKM. V gave up 7 bases and J gave up 5 bases, with 17 bases separating them. The CDR3 is 14 amino acids. The CDR3 here is CASTTLMDGYGYTF. CDR3 nucleotide sequence: TGTGCCAGCACCACACTTATGGATGGGTATGGCTACACCTTC.

The chain has TRBV7-2 and TRBJ2-2; 14 bases match TRBD2. J was trimmed by 6 bases and V by 5 bases; bases with no gene match: 5. The CDR3 is made up of 16 amino acids. From germline, CDR1 is SGHTA and CDR2 FQGNSA. This CDR3 reads CASSLGTSGRSGELFF. DNA for the CDR3: TGTGCCAGCAGCCTAGGGACTAGCGGGAGATCCGGGGAGCTGTTTTTT.

The chain links TRBV5-1 to TRBJ2-3, with 8 bases matching TRBD2. V was clipped by 4 bases and J by 0 bases; unmatched bases: 7. CDR1 SGHRS and CDR2 YFSETQ come from the germline V gene. The CDR3 extends over 16 amino acids. The CDR3 here is CASSKPTSVSTDTQYF. CDR3 sequence (DNA): TGCGCCAGCAGCAAGCCGACTAGCGTTAGCACAGATACGCAGTATTTT.

The V and J genes are TRBV7-2 and TRBJ1-2; TRBD1 is a possible D gene (6 bases). V lost 3 bases and J lost 4, with 18 bases in between. This CDR3 region has 16 residues. The germline gives CDR1 SGHTA, CDR2 FQGNSA. CDR3 bases: TGTGCCAGCAGCTTGGGGGGACAAGGGATTGGCTATGGCTACACCTTC. This encodes CASSLGGQGIGYGYTF. The full variable domain, completed using reference TRBV7-2 and TRBJ1-2, is GAGVSQSPSNKVTEKGKDVELRCDPISGHTALYWYRQSLGQGLEFLIYFQGNSAPDKSGLPSDRFSAERTGGSVSTLTIQRTQQEDSAVYLCASSLGGQGIGYGYTFGSGTRLTVV.

The sample holds many counts of this clonotype. The chain is built from TRBV23-1 and TRBJ2-7; D is unresolved. TRBV23-1 is placed among ORFs of uncertain function. Trimming cost V 3 bases and J 5 bases, with 5 bases left between them. The length of the CDR3 is 11 residues. CDR3 sequence: CASSHPDEQYF. The CDR3 bases are TGCGCCAGCAGTCACCCGGACGAGCAGTACTTC.

The V and J genes are TRBV6-2 or TRBV6-3 and TRBJ2-2; unclear D gene. CDR3 length: 13 amino acids. V lost 10 bases and J lost 4, with 13 bases in between. Per the germline V gene, CDR1 is MNHEY and CDR2 is SVGEGT. The CDR3 loop is CATHHGPTGELFF. For the CDR3, the DNA is TGTGCCACCCACCACGGCCCCACCGGGGAGCTGTTTTTT.

This clonotype was counted at least ten times. The chain links TRBV14 to TRBJ1-1, with 7 bases matching TRBD1. With V trimmed by 1 base and J by 4 bases, 3 bases remained unmatched. Germline lookup yields CDR1 SGHDN and CDR2 FVKESK. The CDR3 is 14 residues long. The CDR3 region has the DNA TGTGCCAGCAGCCAAGTGCACAGGGGCACTGAAGCTTTCTTT. It yields the protein CASSQVHRGTEAFF.

J is TRBJ2-1 and V is TRBV4-3; 12 bases align to TRBD2. J was trimmed by 6 bases and V by 4 bases; bases with no gene match: 4. Per germline, CDR1 LGHNA and CDR2 YSLEER. CDR3 length equals 15 residues. The chain's CDR3 is CASSRGLAGPNEQFF. The CDR3 bases are TGCGCCAGCAGCCGCGGACTAGCGGGGCCCAATGAGCAGTTCTTC.

This clonotype came up many times. The chain joins TRBV20-1 to TRBJ2-3, with 9 nucleotides matching TRBD2. The CDR3 runs to 16 residues. Losses at the gene ends were 0 bases for V and 2 bases for J; bases not matched to a gene: 6. Germline V lookup: CDR1 DFQATT, CDR2 SNEGSKA (reference sequence). CDR3 protein: CSARDFVAGATDTQYF. CDR3 bases: TGCAGTGCTAGAGATTTCGTAGCGGGAGCCACAGATACGCAGTATTTT.

This clonotype was observed a few times. The DNA for the CDR3 is TGTGCCAGCAGTTTTCCGGACAGGGAGGGTGAGCAGTACTTC. This encodes CASSFPDREGEQYF. V gene TRBV28 combines with J gene TRBJ2-7, with TRBD1 as a possible D gene (8 bases). The CDR3 spans 14 residues. The germline V gene encodes CDR1 MDHEN and CDR2 SYDVKM. V was cut by 3 bases and J by 7 bases, with 16 bases left in between.

This clonotype was detected many times. The chain links TRBV10-3 to TRBJ2-5; D gene unclear. The V and J ends lost 4 bases and 5 bases respectively, with 5 bases between them. This CDR3 region has 11 residues. CDR1 is ENHRY and CDR2 is SYGVKD in the germline V gene. CDR3 residues: CAISVPETQYF. DNA of the CDR3: TGTGCCATCAGTGTTCCCGAGACCCAGTACTTC.

The genes are TRBV11-1 and TRBJ2-5, with a possible D match to TRBD1 (5 bases). V lost 3 bases and J 2 bases, leaving 10 bases between the germline ends. Germline V gene sequence: CDR1 SGHAT, CDR2 FQDESV (reference sequence). This CDR3 has 14 amino acids. CDR3 amino acids: CASSFGHQQETQYF. The CDR3 DNA is TGTGCCAGCAGCTTCGGACACCAACAAGAGACCCAGTACTTC. The full variable domain, rest sourced from reference TRBV11-1 and TRBJ2-5, is EAEVAQSPRYKITEKSQAVAFWCDPISGHATLYWYRQILGQGPELLVQFQDESVVDDSQLPKDRFSAERLKGVDSTLKIQPAELGDSAMYLCASSFGHQQETQYFGPGTRLLVL.

V and J are TRBV3-1 and TRBJ2-3; TRBD2 aligns across 12 bases. Unmatched junction bases numbered 8, after V lost 4 bases and J lost 6 bases. CDR1 and CDR2 from the germline V gene are LGHDT and YNNKEL (reference sequence). The CDR3 loop spans 16 amino acids. The CDR3 DNA follows: TGTGCCAGCAGCCCCGAGACTAGCGGGAGCCGGGATACGCAGTATTTT. Encoded protein: CASSPETSGSRDTQYF.